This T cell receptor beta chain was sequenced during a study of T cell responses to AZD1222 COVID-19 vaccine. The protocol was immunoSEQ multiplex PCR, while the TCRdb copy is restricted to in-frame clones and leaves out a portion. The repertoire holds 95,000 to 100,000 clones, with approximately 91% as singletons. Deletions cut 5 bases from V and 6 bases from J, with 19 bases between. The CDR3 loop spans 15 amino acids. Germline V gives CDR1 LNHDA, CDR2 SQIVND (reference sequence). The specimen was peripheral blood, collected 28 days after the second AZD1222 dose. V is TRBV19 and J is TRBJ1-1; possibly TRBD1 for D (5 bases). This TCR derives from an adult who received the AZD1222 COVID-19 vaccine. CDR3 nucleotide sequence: TGTGCCAGTAGTCCATATGACGGGCTGGGGGCTGAAGCTTTCTTT. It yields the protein CASSPYDGLGAEAFF.